Listed here are 26 T cell receptor beta chains from one sample, sequenced in a study of shared clonotypes between healthy human individuals. Assay used: immunoSEQ multiplex PCR; TCRdb lists only in-frame clones, some missing. This repertoire shows roughly 2.6 million clones, around nine tenths found once; its top ten account for roughly 0.13%. Sequenced material: naive CD4+ T cells sorted from blood. Subset described: CD45RA+ positively selected. The source is a man aged 18-30 years in good health.

CDR3 nucleotide sequence: TGTGCCAGCAGCGCCACCCAGGGGACATGGGGAAACACCATATATTTT. Amino acids: CASSATQGTWGNTIYF. The chain has TRBV9 and TRBJ1-3; a possible D gene is TRBD1 (6 bases). The V gene's germline CDR1 is SGDLS and CDR2 YYNGEE. CDR3 size: 16 residues. The ends were cut back, 3 bases at V and 4 bases at J, with 17 bases in the middle.

Points on this clone: The junction departs from germline at one end; a sequencing error may be responsible. The V call is TRBV28, the J call TRBJ2-3; D is possibly TRBD2 (7 bases). The CDR3 spans 14 residues. Germline V CDR1 and CDR2: MDHEN, SYDVKM. The CDR3 DNA sequence: TGCTTATCTAGGGGGGGACCTAACACAGATACGCAGTATTTT. It yields the protein CLSRGGPNTDTQYF.

The CDR3 region has the DNA TGTGCCAGCAGCTCTTCACCGGGACAGAAGATAGAAAATGGCTACACCTTC. Translating gives CASSSSPGQKIENGYTF. The chain links TRBV7-9 to TRBJ1-2; TRBD1 aligns across 7 bases. The length of the CDR3 is 17 residues. J lost 6 bases, V lost 4 bases, and 17 bases had no gene match. Germline CDR1 is SEHNR and CDR2 is FQNEAQ (reference sequence).

The CDR3 loop reads CCSGRVNGETQYF. CDR3 nucleotide sequence: TGTTGCTCGGGACGCGTTAACGGGGAGACCCAGTACTTC. The V call is TRBV27, the J call TRBJ2-5, with D perhaps matching TRBD1 or TRBD2 (5 bases each). There are 13 residues in the CDR3. Germline values: CDR1 MNHEY, CDR2 SMNVEV (reference sequence).

J is TRBJ1-3 and V is TRBV7-9; D remains unclear. Deletions cut 5 bases from V and 1 base from J, with 6 bases between. The germline V gene encodes CDR1 SEHNR and CDR2 FQNEAQ (reference sequence). The CDR3 loop spans 13 amino acids. The DNA for the CDR3 is TGTGCCAGCAGCCCCCCTTCTGGAAACACCATATATTTT. It is translated as CASSPPSGNTIYF. The full variable domain, rest sourced from reference TRBV7-9 and TRBJ1-3, is DTGVSQNPRHKITKRGQNVTFRCDPISEHNRLYWYRQTLGQGPEFLTYFQNEAQLEKSRLLSDRFSAERPKGSFSTLEIQRTEQGDSAMYLCASSPPSGNTIYFGEGSWLTVV.

The V and J genes are TRBV29-1 and TRBJ1-1; D may be TRBD1 (5 bases). CDR1 is SQVTM and CDR2 is ANQGSEA in the germline V gene. This CDR3 region has 14 residues. V dropped 6 bases and J dropped 1 base, with 15 bases sitting between them. The DNA for the CDR3 is TGCAGCGTACAGGCGATACACTCGAACACTGAAGCTTTCTTT. Protein sequence: CSVQAIHSNTEAFF.

The chain links TRBV18 to TRBJ1-2; 8 positions agree with TRBD1. V lost 1 base and J lost 6; bases outside the gene matches: 4. CDR3 length: 14 residues. From germline, CDR1 is KGHSH and CDR2 LQKENI. CDR3 protein: CASSPRGQGNGYTF. Here the CDR3 DNA reads TGTGCCAGCTCACCACGAGGACAGGGAAATGGCTACACCTTC.

This clone was observed once. This chain links TRBV10-3 with TRBJ2-5; maybe TRBD2 (5 bases). There are 13 residues in the CDR3. Germline V gene lookup returns CDR1 ENHRY and CDR2 SYGVKD. The germline V and J ends were trimmed by 4 bases and 5 bases, with 11 bases remaining between them. This CDR3 reads CAISAGFSETQYF. The CDR3 bases are TGTGCCATCAGTGCGGGGTTCTCGGAGACCCAGTACTTC.

V is TRBV6-5 and J is TRBJ1-2, with D perhaps TRBD1 (5 bases). CDR1 and CDR2 from the germline V gene are MNHEY and SVGAGI. The germline V and J ends were trimmed by 7 bases and 7 bases, with 16 bases remaining between them. The CDR3 contains 13 residues. The CDR3 DNA sequence: TGTGCCAGCAAACCTACAGGCGTGACTGGCTACACCTTC. Protein product: CASKPTGVTGYTF.

As for this clone: Other DNA sequences in the same sample also yield this CDR3. The DNA for the CDR3 is TGTGCCAGCAGCGTTCAAGGGACTAACTATGGCTACACCTTC. Protein sequence: CASSVQGTNYGYTF. The chain uses TRBV9 and TRBJ1-2; unclear D gene. Germline values: CDR1 SGDLS, CDR2 YYNGEE. V was trimmed by 2 bases and J by 0 bases, leaving 8 bases between them. This CDR3 region has 14 residues. The full variable domain, completed using reference TRBV9 and TRBJ1-2, is DSGVTQTPKHLITATGQRVTLRCSPRSGDLSVYWYQQSLDQGLQFLIQYYNGEERAKGNILERFSAQQFPDLHSELNLSSLELGDSALYFCASSVQGTNYGYTFGSGTRLTVV.

This sequence joins TRBV30 and TRBJ1-2; perhaps TRBD1 as D (6 bases). CDR3 size: 13 residues. V lost 8 bases to trimming and J lost 2 bases, with 15 bases between them. Germline CDR1 GTSNPN, CDR2 SVGIG (reference sequence). CDR3 protein: CAGKSGQNYGYTF. CDR3 sequence (DNA): TGTGCCGGGAAGAGTGGACAGAACTATGGCTACACCTTC.

The chain has TRBV28 and TRBJ1-2; tentatively, D is TRBD1 (5 bases). The germline gives CDR1 MDHEN, CDR2 SYDVKM. The V end was cut by 6 bases, the J end by 0 bases, with 8 bases between. The CDR3 runs to 13 residues. The CDR3 region has the DNA TGTGCCAGCAGGTTGACAGCTAACTATGGCTACACCTTC. It translates to CASRLTANYGYTF.

Only one count was recorded for this clone. The V call is TRBV23-1, the J call TRBJ1-1, with a weak D call TRBD1 (5 bases). TRBV23-1 is noted as an ORF with a role that remains uncertain. The CDR3 runs to 13 residues. Deletions cut 9 bases from V and 6 bases from J, with 17 bases between. This CDR3 reads CARLGQGGAEAFF. The CDR3, as DNA: TGCGCCAGGTTGGGCCAGGGTGGCGCTGAAGCTTTCTTT.

This clone has just a few counts. This CDR3 is also generated by other DNA sequences in the sample. The chain recombines TRBV10-3 with TRBJ1-5; no firm D call. The CDR3 runs to 13 residues. V was shortened by 3 bases and J by 2 bases, with 5 bases between the two germline ends. The germline V gene encodes CDR1 ENHRY and CDR2 SYGVKD. CDR3 loop: CAISERGNQPQHF. DNA of the CDR3: TGTGCCATCAGTGAAAGGGGCAATCAGCCCCAGCATTTT.

This clone was observed a single time. The J gene is TRBJ2-7, the V gene TRBV7-8; 8 bases map to TRBD2. The CDR3 totals 15 residues. CDR1 is SGHVS and CDR2 is FQNEAQ in the germline V gene. The J segment lost 2 bases and the V segment lost 1 base, leaving 4 bases of the junction unmatched. CDR3 amino acids: CASSLDTGGPYEQYF. The DNA of the CDR3 is TGTGCCAGCAGCTTAGACACGGGAGGGCCCTACGAGCAGTACTTC. Using reference TRBV7-8 and TRBJ2-7 for the parts outside the CDR3, the full variable domain is GAGVSQSPRYKVAKRGQDVALRCDPISGHVSLFWYQQALGQGPEFLTYFQNEAQLDKSGLPSDRFFAERPEGSVSTLKIQRTQQEDSAVYLCASSLDTGGPYEQYFGPGTRLTVT.

The rearrangement links TRBV6-1 to TRBJ1-5; D gene uncertain. The CDR3 totals 16 residues. V was pared by 3 bases and J by 4 bases, with 16 bases between. Germline-derived CDR1 and CDR2 are MNHNS and SASEGT. The CDR3 DNA is TGTGCCAGCAGTGACCAGACCCGGGCAAGTAATCAGCCCCAGCATTTT. It encodes CASSDQTRASNQPQHF.

The V gene is TRBV13, the J gene TRBJ2-2, with 8 bases identical to TRBD2. Trimming at V came to 5 bases and at J to 5 bases, leaving 10 bases not matched to a gene. The CDR3 consists of 16 residues. Germline CDR1 reads PRHDT; CDR2 reads FYEKMQ (reference sequence). The CDR3 spells CASSLSNGGATGELFF. In DNA, the CDR3 is TGTGCCAGCAGCCTAAGTAACGGGGGGGCAACCGGGGAGCTGTTTTTT.

This chain joins TRBV27 and TRBJ2-2; weak D call: TRBD1 (6 bases). The CDR3 spans 20 residues. Trimming stripped 2 bases from V and 0 bases from J, with 22 bases between. The germline V gene encodes CDR1 MNHEY and CDR2 SMNVEV (reference sequence). CDR3 DNA: TGTGCCAGCAGTTTACTACAAATCCGGACAGCCTCGCCGAACACCGGGGAGCTGTTTTTT. It encodes CASSLLQIRTASPNTGELFF.

The chain uses TRBV7-2 and TRBJ2-2, with 8 nucleotides matching TRBD1. CDR3 size: 14 residues. With V trimmed by 3 bases and J by 4 bases, 1 base remained unmatched. Germline CDR1 reads SGHTA; CDR2 reads FQGNSA. CDR3 residues: CASSLDRATGELFF. As DNA, the CDR3 is TGTGCCAGCAGCTTGGACAGGGCCACCGGGGAGCTGTTTTTT.

V and J are TRBV6-4 and TRBJ2-7, with unresolved D. Germline lookup yields CDR1 MRHNA and CDR2 SNTAGT. The ends were cut back, 3 bases at V and 0 bases at J, with 9 bases in the middle. CDR3 length equals 14 residues. The CDR3 nucleotides are TGTGCCAGCAGTGATCGGCACAACTCCTACGAGCAGTACTTC. Translated, it gives CASSDRHNSYEQYF.

The CDR3 spells CASSLGDSSTDTQYF. The CDR3 nucleotides read TGCGCCAGCAGCTTGGGAGACTCTAGCACAGATACGCAGTATTTT. The genes are TRBV5-1 and TRBJ2-3; no clear D gene. The V gene's germline CDR1 is SGHRS and CDR2 YFSETQ. Trimming took off 0 bases at V and 0 bases at J, with 8 bases between the two ends. The CDR3 is 15 residues long.

This clone occurred once. The rearrangement joins TRBV9 to TRBJ2-1; 10 nucleotides agree with TRBD1. The CDR3 loop spans 13 amino acids. Germline CDR1 reads SGDLS; CDR2 reads YYNGEE. Trimming cost V 7 bases and J 6 bases; bases outside gene matches: 4. CDR3 in amino acids: CASPGQGFNEQFF. In DNA form, the CDR3 reads TGTGCCAGCCCGGGACAGGGGTTCAATGAGCAGTTCTTC. The full variable domain, with the rest looked up from reference TRBV9 and TRBJ2-1, is DSGVTQTPKHLITATGQRVTLRCSPRSGDLSVYWYQQSLDQGLQFLIQYYNGEERAKGNILERFSAQQFPDLHSELNLSSLELGDSALYFCASPGQGFNEQFFGPGTRLTVL.

The chain links TRBV5-4 to TRBJ2-3; possibly TRBD2 for D (5 bases). Looked up from germline, CDR1 is SGHNT and CDR2 is YYREEE (reference sequence). Trimming took off 4 bases at V and 2 bases at J, with 14 bases between the two ends. CDR3 length equals 15 residues. The CDR3 bases are TGTGCCAGCAGCCTGACCGCCGGGGTCACAGATACGCAGTATTTT. Translation gives CASSLTAGVTDTQYF.

The chain combines TRBV5-4 with TRBJ2-1; a possible D gene is TRBD2 (7 bases). The V end was cut by 1 base, the J end by 9 bases, with 20 bases between. CDR3 length: 16 residues. Germline V gene sequence: CDR1 SGHNT, CDR2 YYREEE (reference sequence). The DNA of the CDR3 is TGTGCCAGCAGCTTGTCGAAGGGGGGGAAAGGCGGTGAGCAGTTCTTC. Amino acids: CASSLSKGGKGGEQFF.

The chain uses TRBV5-5 and TRBJ2-2; 8 bases map to TRBD1. CDR3 size: 15 residues. With V trimmed by 4 bases and J by 4 bases, 6 bases remained unmatched. CDR1 and CDR2 (germline): SGHKS, YYEKEE (reference sequence). The CDR3 region has the DNA TGTGCCAGCAGCCCTCGACAGGGGCCCACCGGGGAGCTGTTTTTT. Amino acids: CASSPRQGPTGELFF. The complete variable domain, with remaining parts taken from reference TRBV5-5 and TRBJ2-2, reads DAGVTQSPTHLIKTRGQQVTLRCSPISGHKSVSWYQQVLGQGPQFIFQYYEKEERGRGNFPDRFSARQFPNYSSELNVNALLLGDSALYLCASSPRQGPTGELFFGEGSRLTVL.

This clone has just a few counts. The gene calls are TRBV6-5 and TRBJ1-6; unclear D gene. The CDR3 contains 13 residues. Per the germline V gene, CDR1 is MNHEY and CDR2 is SVGAGI. Trimming took off 5 bases at V and 5 bases at J, with 7 bases between the two ends. The CDR3 region has the DNA TGTGCCAGCAGTCCTGGAGATAATTCACCCCTCCACTTT. Protein: CASSPGDNSPLHF.